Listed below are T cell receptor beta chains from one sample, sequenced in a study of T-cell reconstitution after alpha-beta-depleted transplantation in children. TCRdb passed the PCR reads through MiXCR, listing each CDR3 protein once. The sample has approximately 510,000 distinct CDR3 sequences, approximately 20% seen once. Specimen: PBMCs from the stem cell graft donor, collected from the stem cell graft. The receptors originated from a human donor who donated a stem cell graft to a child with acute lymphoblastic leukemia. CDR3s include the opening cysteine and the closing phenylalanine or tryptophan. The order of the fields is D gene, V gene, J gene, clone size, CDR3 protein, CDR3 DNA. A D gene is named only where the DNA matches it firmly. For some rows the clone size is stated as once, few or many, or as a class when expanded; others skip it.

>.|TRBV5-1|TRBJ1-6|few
CASSLGGSPNSPLHF
TGCGCCAGCAGCTTGGGAGGTTCGCCGAATTCACCCCTCCACTTT
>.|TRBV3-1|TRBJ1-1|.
CASRGQGRSWAFF
TGTGCCAGTCGCGGGCAGGGCCGGAGTTGGGCTTTCTTT
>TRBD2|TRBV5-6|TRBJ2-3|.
CARSFRTSRIDTQYF
TGTGCCAGGAGCTTTCGGACTAGTCGGATAGATACGCAGTATTTT
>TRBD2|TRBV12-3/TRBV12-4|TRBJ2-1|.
CASSAASGAYNEQFF
TGTGCCAGCAGTGCCGCTAGCGGGGCCTACAATGAGCAGTTCTTC
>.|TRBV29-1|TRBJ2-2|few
CSFTGGNTGELFF
TGCAGCTTCACTGGGGGTAACACCGGGGAGCTGTTTTTT
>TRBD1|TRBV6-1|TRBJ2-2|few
CASTSGQFDANTGELFF
TGTGCCAGCACATCGGGACAGTTTGACGCGAACACCGGGGAGCTGTTTTTT
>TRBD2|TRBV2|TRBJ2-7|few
CASSDRRENLYEQYF
TGTGCCAGCAGTGATCGGCGGGAGAACCTCTACGAGCAGTACTTC
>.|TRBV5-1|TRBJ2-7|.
CASSLAWGATYEQYF
TGCGCCAGCAGCTTGGCTTGGGGGGCAACCTACGAGCAGTACTTC
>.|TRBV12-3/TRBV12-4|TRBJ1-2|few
CASSYGGLSYGYTF
TGTGCCAGCAGTTACGGAGGGTTATCTTATGGCTACACCTTC
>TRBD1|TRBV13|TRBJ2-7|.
CASSPRTGDEQYF
TGTGCCAGCAGCCCACGGACAGGGGACGAGCAGTACTTC
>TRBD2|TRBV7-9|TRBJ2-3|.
CASRTSGRSVGTDTQYF
TGTGCCAGCAGGACTAGCGGGAGGTCCGTGGGCACAGATACGCAGTATTTT
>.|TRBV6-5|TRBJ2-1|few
CASSYSGRRNEQFF
TGTGCCAGCAGTTACTCAGGGCGCAGGAATGAGCAGTTCTTC
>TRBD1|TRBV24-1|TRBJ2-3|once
CATSDTWGTDAQYF
TGTGCCACCAGTGATACCTGGGGGACAGATGCGCAGTATTTT
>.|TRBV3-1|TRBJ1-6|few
CASSQDGAGLSSYNSPLHF
TGTGCCAGCAGCCAAGACGGGGCGGGCCTGAGCTCCTATAATTCACCCCTCCACTTT
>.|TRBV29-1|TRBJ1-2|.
CSVDWGLNYGYTF
TGCAGCGTTGACTGGGGCCTTAACTATGGCTACACCTTC
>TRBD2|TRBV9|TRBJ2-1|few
CASSVGGLAGEEQFF
TGTGCCAGCAGCGTAGGGGGACTAGCGGGAGAGGAGCAGTTCTTC
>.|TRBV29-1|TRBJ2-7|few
CSVEGVREQYF
TGCAGCGTAGAGGGAGTCCGCGAGCAGTACTTC
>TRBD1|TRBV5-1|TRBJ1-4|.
CASSLWDSREKLFF
TGCGCCAGCAGCTTGTGGGACAGCCGGGAAAAACTGTTTTTT
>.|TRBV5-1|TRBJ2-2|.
CASSLEAGELFF
TGCGCCAGCAGCCTGGAGGCCGGGGAGCTGTTTTTT
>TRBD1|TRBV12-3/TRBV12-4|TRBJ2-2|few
CASSLEEDRDTGELFF
TGTGCCAGCAGTTTGGAGGAGGACAGGGACACCGGGGAGCTGTTTTTT
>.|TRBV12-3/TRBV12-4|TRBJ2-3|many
CASSFRGRGNTQYF
TGTGCCAGCAGTTTTAGGGGACGCGGGAATACGCAGTATTTT
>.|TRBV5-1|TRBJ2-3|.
CASSLLLEAGDSTDTQYF
TGCGCCAGCAGCTTGTTGCTAGAGGCAGGGGACAGCACAGATACGCAGTATTTT
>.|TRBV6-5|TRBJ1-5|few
CASSYSGVGQPQHF
TGTGCCAGCAGTTACTCGGGGGTGGGTCAGCCCCAGCATTTT
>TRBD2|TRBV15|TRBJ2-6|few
CATSRGSGVSSGANVLTF
TGTGCCACCAGCAGAGGTAGCGGGGTCAGCTCTGGGGCCAACGTCCTGACTTTC
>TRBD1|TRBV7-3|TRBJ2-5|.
CASSPGQNEETQYF
TGTGCCAGCAGCCCGGGACAGAACGAAGAGACCCAGTACTTC
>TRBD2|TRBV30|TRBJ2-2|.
CAWSGGGNTGELFF
TGTGCCTGGAGTGGGGGGGGGAACACCGGGGAGCTGTTTTTT
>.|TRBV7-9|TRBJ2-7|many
CASSRADYEQYF
TGTGCCAGCAGCCGAGCCGACTACGAGCAGTACTTC
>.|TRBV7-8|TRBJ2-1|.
CASSPRAREQFF
TGTGCCAGCAGCCCTCGGGCACGGGAGCAGTTCTTC
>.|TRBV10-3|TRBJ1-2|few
CAISAQGYGYTF
TGTGCCATCAGCGCGCAGGGATATGGCTACACCTTC
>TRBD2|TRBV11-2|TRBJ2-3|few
CASSTQGLAGGGTDTQYF
TGTGCCAGCAGCACTCAAGGATTAGCGGGAGGGGGCACAGATACGCAGTATTTT
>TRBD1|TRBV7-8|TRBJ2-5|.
CASSSNRGRSETQYF
TGTGCCAGCAGCTCAAACAGGGGCCGGTCGGAGACCCAGTACTTC
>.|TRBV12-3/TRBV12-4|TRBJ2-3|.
CASSGAERRTDTQYF
TGTGCCAGCAGTGGGGCGGAGCGACGCACAGATACGCAGTATTTT
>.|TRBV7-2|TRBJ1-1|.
CASSFNRAAGTEAFF
TGTGCCAGCAGCTTTAACCGCGCAGCCGGCACTGAAGCTTTCTTT
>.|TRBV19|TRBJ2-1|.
CASSFSDMYSYNEQFF
TGTGCCAGTAGTTTCTCGGATATGTACTCCTACAATGAGCAGTTCTTC
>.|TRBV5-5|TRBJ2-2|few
CASSRTVNTGELFF
TGTGCCAGCAGCCGGACGGTGAACACCGGGGAGCTGTTTTTT
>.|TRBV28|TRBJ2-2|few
CASSLSARMNTGELFF
TGTGCCAGCAGTTTAAGTGCGCGGATGAACACCGGGGAGCTGTTTTTT
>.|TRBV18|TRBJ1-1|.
CASSPGATGRVNTEAFF
TGTGCCAGCTCACCAGGAGCGACAGGCAGGGTGAACACTGAAGCTTTCTTT
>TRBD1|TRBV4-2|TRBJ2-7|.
CASSHLTGGTYEQYF
TGTGCCAGCAGCCACCTGACAGGGGGGACCTACGAGCAGTACTTC
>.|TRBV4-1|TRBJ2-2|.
CASSQIFTGELFF
TGCGCCAGCAGCCAAATTTTCACCGGGGAGCTGTTTTTT
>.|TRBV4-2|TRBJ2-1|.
CASSQDLNGAYYNEQFF
TGTGCCAGCAGCCAAGATCTCAACGGCGCCTACTACAATGAGCAGTTCTTC
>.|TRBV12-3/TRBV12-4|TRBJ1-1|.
CASSLQGKGTEAFF
TGTGCCAGCAGCCTACAGGGTAAAGGCACTGAAGCTTTCTTT
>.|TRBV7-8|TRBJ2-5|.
CASSARQTKETQYF
TGTGCCAGCAGCGCTCGACAGACTAAAGAGACCCAGTACTTC
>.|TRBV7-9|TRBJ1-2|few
CASSLKSRTGGYTF
TGTGCCAGCAGCTTAAAGAGCCGGACGGGTGGCTACACCTTC
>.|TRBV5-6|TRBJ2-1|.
CASSKGPPPSNEQFF
TGTGCCAGCAGCAAGGGACCACCCCCGAGCAATGAGCAGTTCTTC
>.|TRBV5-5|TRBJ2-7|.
CASSLVAAYEQYF
TGTGCCAGCAGCTTGGTCGCCGCCTACGAGCAGTACTTC
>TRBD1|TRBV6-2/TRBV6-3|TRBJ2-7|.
CASSRTGGLDEQYF
TGTGCCAGCAGCCGGACAGGGGGTTTGGACGAGCAGTACTTC